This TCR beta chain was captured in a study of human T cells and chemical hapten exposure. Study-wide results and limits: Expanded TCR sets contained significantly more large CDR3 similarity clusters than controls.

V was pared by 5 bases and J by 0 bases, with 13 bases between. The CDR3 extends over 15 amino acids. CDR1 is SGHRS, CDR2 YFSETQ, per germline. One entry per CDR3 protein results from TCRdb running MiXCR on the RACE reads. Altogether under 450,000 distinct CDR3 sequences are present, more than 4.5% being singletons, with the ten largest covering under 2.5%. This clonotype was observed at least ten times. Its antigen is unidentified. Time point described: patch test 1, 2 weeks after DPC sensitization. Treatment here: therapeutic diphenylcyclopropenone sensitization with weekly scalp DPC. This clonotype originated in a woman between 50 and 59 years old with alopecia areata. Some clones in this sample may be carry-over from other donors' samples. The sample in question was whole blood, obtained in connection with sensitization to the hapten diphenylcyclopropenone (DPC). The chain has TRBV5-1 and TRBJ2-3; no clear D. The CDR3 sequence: CASSSTASSTDTQYF. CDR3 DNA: TGCGCCAGCAGTAGCACCGCCTCTAGCACAGATACGCAGTATTTT.